A single sample gave rise to the 9 T cell receptor beta chains below, sequenced in a study of T cell responses to AZD1222 COVID-19 vaccine. Sequencing used immunoSEQ multiplex PCR; TCRdb keeps in-frame clones, though not all of them. The data show more than 150,000 clones, 90% seen once. The sample was peripheral blood, taken 28 days after the second AZD1222 dose. The receptor source for this set is an adult who received the AZD1222 COVID-19 vaccine.

The rearrangement joins TRBV6-2 or TRBV6-3 to TRBJ1-2; no firm D call. CDR3 length: 12 residues. The V gene's germline CDR1 is MNHEY and CDR2 SVGEGT. Between the trimmed V and J ends, which lost 5 bases and 8 bases, there was a span of 12 bases. CDR3 bases: TGTGCCAGCAGTCCAAATAGTTACGGCTACACCTTC. It specifies CASSPNSYGYTF.

The J gene is TRBJ1-1, the V gene TRBV5-1; D might be TRBD1 (5 bases). CDR1 and CDR2 (germline): SGHRS, YFSETQ. CDR3 length: 12 residues. V lost 6 bases and J 7 bases, leaving 13 bases between the germline ends. CDR3 in DNA: TGCGCCAGCAAGATCAGGGAAAATGAAGCTTTCTTT. As protein: CASKIRENEAFF.

This clone was found a few times. The genes are TRBV7-9 and TRBJ2-7; 9 bases agree with TRBD1. The trim removed 8 bases at V and 7 bases at J, leaving 3 bases unmatched. This CDR3 region has 11 residues. Germline CDR1 and CDR2: SEHNR and FQNEAQ (reference sequence). In DNA, the CDR3 is TGTGCCAGCGGGACAGGGAGGGAGCAGTACTTC. Encoded protein: CASGTGREQYF. Using reference TRBV7-9 and TRBJ2-7 for the parts outside the CDR3, the full variable domain is DTGVSQNPRHKITKRGQNVTFRCDPISEHNRLYWYRQTLGQGPEFLTYFQNEAQLEKSRLLSDRFSAERPKGSFSTLEIQRTEQGDSAMYLCASGTGREQYFGPGTRLTVT.

The genes are TRBV23-1 and TRBJ1-6; 7 bases are a match to TRBD1. TRBV23-1 is labeled an ORF, and its function is uncertain. The V and J ends lost 4 bases and 8 bases, in that order; junction bases with no gene match: 8. The CDR3 consists of 15 residues. In DNA form, the CDR3 reads TGCGCCAGCAGTCCCCCCCCCAGGGGGGATTCACCCCTCCACTTT. Translated: CASSPPPRGDSPLHF.

CDR3 nucleotide sequence: TGTGCCAGCTCACCTCAAGCCCCGACAGGGTTGCAGCCCCAGCATTTT. This translates into CASSPQAPTGLQPQHF. The V gene is TRBV18, the J gene TRBJ1-5, with 7 bases aligning to TRBD1. The CDR3 is 16 residues long. The junction had 12 bases not matched to a gene; V was cut back by 3 bases and J by 7 bases. CDR1 and CDR2 (germline): KGHSH, LQKENI.

The J gene is TRBJ1-5, the V gene TRBV6-5; D remains ambiguous. The V end was cut by 7 bases, the J end by 7 bases, with 11 bases between. From germline, CDR1 is MNHEY and CDR2 SVGAGI. The CDR3 runs 12 residues. As DNA, the CDR3 is TGTGCCAGCACAATAGGTAGACAGCCCCAGCATTTT. It specifies CASTIGRQPQHF.

The rearrangement links TRBV7-6 to TRBJ2-3, with TRBD2 matching over 10 bases. The V gene end was trimmed by 3 bases and the J gene end by 4 bases; junction bases not matched to a gene: 10. The CDR3 runs 17 residues. CDR1 is SGHVS and CDR2 is FNYEAQ in the germline V gene. The CDR3 nucleotides read TGTGCCAGCAGCTTCCGACCTGGACTAGCGGCTGCAGATACGCAGTATTTT. Protein product: CASSFRPGLAAADTQYF.

This CDR3 reads CASSFQGDSPLHF. The CDR3 bases are TGTGCCAGCAGTTTTCAGGGGGATTCACCCCTCCACTTT. The chain links TRBV12-3 or TRBV12-4 to TRBJ1-6; TRBD1 matches 7 bases. The CDR3 length is 13 residues. Trimming cost V 3 bases and J 8 bases; bases outside gene matches: 1.

V is TRBV2 and J is TRBJ1-3, with a weak D call TRBD1 (5 bases). The CDR3 totals 15 residues. CDR1 and CDR2 (germline): SNHLY, FYNNEI. V was shortened by 6 bases and J by 4 bases, with 16 bases between the two germline ends. The CDR3 DNA sequence: TGTGCCAGCAGGTCAGGGACGAAGAGCGGAAACACCATATATTTT. The encoded protein is CASRSGTKSGNTIYF.